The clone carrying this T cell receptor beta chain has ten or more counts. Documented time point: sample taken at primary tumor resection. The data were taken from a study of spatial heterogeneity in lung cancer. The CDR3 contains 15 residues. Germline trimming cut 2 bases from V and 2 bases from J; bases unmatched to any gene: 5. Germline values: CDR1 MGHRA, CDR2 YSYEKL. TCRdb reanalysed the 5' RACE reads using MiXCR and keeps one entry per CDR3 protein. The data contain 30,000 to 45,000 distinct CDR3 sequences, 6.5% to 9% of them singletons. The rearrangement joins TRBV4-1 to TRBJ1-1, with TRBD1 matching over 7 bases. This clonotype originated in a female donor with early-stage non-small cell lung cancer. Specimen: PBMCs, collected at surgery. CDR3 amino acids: CASSQQNRGNTEAFF. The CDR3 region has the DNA TGCGCCAGCAGCCAACAAAACAGGGGAAACACTGAAGCTTTCTTT.